The 16 T cell receptor beta chains given below trace back to one sample, sequenced in a study of CD8 T cells in ankylosing spondylitis. TCRdb independently ran MiXCR on the 5' RACE reads; one entry per CDR3 protein. The profile shows 150,000 to 200,000 distinct CDR3 sequences, approximately 18% of them singletons. Source material: blood, either unsorted or a sorted T cell fraction (not recorded which). These receptor sequences come from a male donor aged 5-30 years with ankylosing spondylitis or in good health (not recorded which).

Only a few counts were recorded for this clonotype. The J gene is TRBJ1-1, the V gene TRBV7-2, with TRBD1 as a possible D gene (5 bases). There are 13 residues in the CDR3. Germline CDR1 and CDR2: SGHTA and FQGNSA. V was trimmed by 5 bases and J by 9 bases, leaving 16 bases between them. The CDR3 is CASSAPGMVKAFF. CDR3 DNA sequence: TGTGCCAGCAGCGCCCCAGGGATGGTGAAAGCTTTCTTT. Full variable domain (missing parts from reference TRBV7-2 and TRBJ1-1): GAGVSQSPSNKVTEKGKDVELRCDPISGHTALYWYRQSLGQGLEFLIYFQGNSAPDKSGLPSDRFSAERTGGSVSTLTIQRTQQEDSAVYLCASSAPGMVKAFFGQGTRLTVV.

This clonotype was detected many times. The chain recombines TRBV7-9 with TRBJ1-1; possible D gene TRBD1, 5 bases. Per the germline V gene, CDR1 is SEHNR and CDR2 is FQNEAQ (reference sequence). Trimming stripped 1 base from V and 8 bases from J, with 8 bases between. CDR3 length: 12 amino acids. CDR3 coding DNA: TGTGCCAGCAGCTTAGTAGGGGAAGAAGCTTTCTTT. Amino acids: CASSLVGEEAFF.

To note about this clonotype: A read error may produce the germline difference seen at one junction end. The chain recombines TRBV6-1 with TRBJ1-2, with TRBD1 identical over 10 bases. The germline CDR1 and CDR2 sequences are MNHNS and SASEGT. This CDR3 is 15 amino acids long. The CDR3, as DNA: TGTGCCAGCAGTGAAGCGAAGGGACAGGGGAATGGCCACACCTTC. This gives the protein CASSEAKGQGNGHTF.

The table lists this clonotype with many counts. This chain joins TRBV10-3 and TRBJ2-7; a possible D gene is TRBD1 (6 bases). The CDR3 length is 13 residues. Trimming took off 8 bases at V and 5 bases at J, with 16 bases between the two ends. Looked up from germline, CDR1 is ENHRY and CDR2 is SYGVKD. DNA for the CDR3: TGTGCCATCCAAGGAACAGGGAGACACGAGCAGTACTTC. This sequence encodes CAIQGTGRHEQYF.

A single count supports this clonotype. J is TRBJ1-1 and V is TRBV6-6; D remains ambiguous. Germline V gene lookup returns CDR1 MNHNY and CDR2 SVGAGI (reference sequence). V was shortened by 6 bases and J by 1 base, with 12 bases between the two germline ends. The CDR3 covers 14 residues. DNA for the CDR3: TGTGCCAGCAGGTCCGGGCCGTCGAACACTGAAGCTTTCTTT. This encodes CASRSGPSNTEAFF.

The chain couples TRBV11-2 to TRBJ1-1, with no clear D. Trimming cost V 5 bases and J 3 bases, with 13 bases left between them. Germline V gene data show CDR1 as SGHAT and CDR2 as FQNNGV. The CDR3 extends over 14 amino acids. CDR3 region: CASSKNIGDTEAFF. The CDR3 DNA sequence: TGTGCCAGCAGCAAAAACATAGGAGACACTGAAGCTTTCTTT. Looking up the rest from reference TRBV11-2 and TRBJ1-1 gives the full variable domain: EAGVAQSPRYKIIEKRQSVAFWCNPISGHATLYWYQQILGQGPKLLIQFQNNGVVDDSQLPKDRFSAERLKGVDSTLKIQPAKLEDSAVYLCASSKNIGDTEAFFGQGTRLTVV.

This clonotype was seen ten or more times. The chain joins TRBV6-6 to TRBJ1-1; unclear D gene. This CDR3 is 15 amino acids long. Germline V gene lookup returns CDR1 MNHNY and CDR2 SVGAGI (reference sequence). With 6 bases removed from V and 3 bases from J, the gap between germline ends came to 17 bases. CDR3 amino acids: CASSNSGSPYTEAFF. The CDR3, as DNA: TGTGCCAGCAGCAACTCCGGGTCTCCTTACACTGAAGCTTTCTTT.

The table lists this clonotype with many counts. The rearrangement uses TRBV12-3 or TRBV12-4 and TRBJ2-3; D gene unclear. Trimming cost V 8 bases and J 2 bases, with 11 bases left between them. This CDR3 comprises 13 residues. The CDR3 sequence: CASREAVTDTQYF. The CDR3 DNA reads TGTGCCAGCCGCGAGGCCGTCACAGATACGCAGTATTTT.

This clonotype was recorded at least ten times. The chain is built from TRBV4-2 and TRBJ2-7; D may be TRBD2 (6 bases). This CDR3 spans 14 amino acids. Trimming took 4 bases from V and 1 from J, leaving 11 bases between them. Germline CDR1 LGHNA, CDR2 YNFKEQ. The CDR3 is CASSPTAGSYEQYF. CDR3 DNA: TGTGCCAGCAGCCCAACCGCGGGGTCCTACGAGCAGTACTTC.

This clonotype occurred many times. V usage is TRBV29-1 and J usage is TRBJ2-3; 11 bases are a match to TRBD2. The CDR3 sequence is 16 residues long. J was trimmed by 1 base and V by 5 bases; bases with no gene match: 8. CDR1 and CDR2 from the germline V gene are SQVTM and ANQGSEA. The CDR3 sequence: CSVRAGLAEGTDTQYF. The DNA for the CDR3 is TGCAGCGTTAGGGCGGGACTAGCGGAGGGCACAGATACGCAGTATTTT.

This clonotype was recorded a few times. The chain employs TRBV29-1 and TRBJ2-3, with D perhaps TRBD2 (6 bases). This CDR3 comprises 16 residues. Germline values: CDR1 SQVTM, CDR2 ANQGSEA. Deletions cut 1 base from V and 4 bases from J, with 18 bases between. The DNA of the CDR3 is TGCAGCGTTGAAGGGAGGGAGGAAGTAATCCCAGATACGCAGTATTTT. Its protein is CSVEGREEVIPDTQYF.

This clonotype was seen at least ten times. The gene calls are TRBV12-3 or TRBV12-4 and TRBJ2-7; a possible D gene is TRBD1 (5 bases). The CDR3 has 14 residues. Trimming left V 0 bases short and J 7 bases short, with 13 bases between. CDR3 sequence reads: CASSLAGASGEQYF. CDR3 coding DNA: TGTGCCAGCAGTTTAGCAGGGGCGTCTGGTGAGCAGTACTTC.

This clonotype was observed a handful of times. Here the CDR3 reads CASTMTRGVQETQYF. In nucleotides, the CDR3 is TGTGCCAGCACCATGACCAGGGGAGTCCAAGAGACCCAGTACTTC. This chain uses TRBV2 with TRBJ2-5; maybe TRBD1 (6 bases). The CDR3 totals 15 residues. The germline gives CDR1 SNHLY, CDR2 FYNNEI. V lost 7 bases and J lost 1, with 16 bases in between.

V and J are TRBV20-1 and TRBJ2-7; TRBD2 is a possible D gene (6 bases). Looked up from germline, CDR1 is DFQATT and CDR2 is SNEGSKA (reference sequence). The length of the CDR3 is 13 residues. V was trimmed by 6 bases and J by 0 bases, leaving 12 bases between them. The CDR3 nucleotides read TGCAGTGCCGCGGGACCCAGCTCCTACGAGCAGTACGTC. This translates into CSAAGPSSYEQYV.

This clonotype occurred a few times. The chain is built from TRBV27 and TRBJ2-1, with D hard to call. This CDR3 spans 13 amino acids. Trimming stripped 6 bases from V and 3 bases from J, with 9 bases between. Germline CDR1 MNHEY, CDR2 SMNVEV (reference sequence). Written as DNA, the CDR3 is TGTGCCAGCAGCTCCCTGGACTACAATGAGCAGTTCTTC. It codes for CASSSLDYNEQFF.

This clonotype was detected many times. The V gene is TRBV12-3 or TRBV12-4, the J gene TRBJ2-7; a weak D match, TRBD1 (6 bases). The length of the CDR3 is 15 residues. V was shortened by 11 bases and J by 4 bases, with 24 bases between the two germline ends. The DNA of the CDR3 is TGTGCCCCCAACCCGGGGACAACTGGCAGATACGAGCAGTACGTC. Translating gives CAPNPGTTGRYEQYV.